The rows below give T cell receptor beta chains drawn from one sample of a study of blood T cell repertoires in COVID-19. Profiling relied on immunoSEQ multiplex PCR, and the TCRdb table lists in-frame clones only, not all of them. There are some 150,000 clones in the sample; about 88% occur only once, and 7% to 7.5% lies in the top ten. Sequencing input: peripheral blood. The receptors come from an elderly woman in a cohort sampled during active or convalescent COVID-19. CDR3s include the opening cysteine and the closing phenylalanine or tryptophan. The D gene is left open where the match is weak.

>-|TRBJ2-2|TRBV10-1
CASQEGLTPPGELFF
>-|TRBJ1-1|TRBV28
CASSPPGLNTEAFF
>-|TRBJ1-4|TRBV3-1/TRBV3-2
CASSHMANEKLFF
>-|TRBJ2-1|TRBV6-2/TRBV6-3
CASSYGQQLPYNEQFF
>TRBD1|TRBJ2-5|TRBV19
CASSITDRGNFQYF
>TRBD1|TRBJ1-4|TRBV2
CASSGTGISNEKLFF
>-|TRBJ1-5|TRBV24-1
CATTRRETYSNQPQHF
>-|TRBJ1-1|TRBV5-1
CASNPGSSTEAFF
>TRBD1|TRBJ1-2|TRBV30
CAWDITGGGYTF
>-|TRBJ1-5|TRBV30
CAWSDRGPAQHF
>-|TRBJ1-4|TRBV24-1
CATSATWEDPNEKLFF
>TRBD1|TRBJ1-5|TRBV19
CASSPGQGSNQPQHF
>TRBD1|TRBJ1-2|TRBV27
CASSSGQDVYGYTF
>TRBD1|TRBJ1-2|TRBV18
CASSPQGARMGYTF
>TRBD1|TRBJ1-2|TRBV12-3/TRBV12-4
CASSRDRVYGYTF
>TRBD1|TRBJ1-2|TRBV27
CASRGGVSYGYTF
>-|TRBJ1-1|TRBV5-1
CASSYGGNTEAFF
>-|TRBJ2-1|TRBV19
CASTPGRGPYNEQFF
>-|TRBJ1-4|TRBV20-1
CSASGLRDEKLFF
>-|TRBJ2-2|TRBV13
CASSLFGAGELFF
>TRBD1|TRBJ1-6|TRBV3-1/TRBV3-2
CASTKDGTGFQDSPLHF
>-|TRBJ1-2|TRBV9
CASSGGNRAKYGYTF
>-|TRBJ1-1|TRBV7-2
CASSLGLREGTEAFF
>-|TRBJ1-2|TRBV20-1
CSASSPGAVNYGYTF
>-|TRBJ2-6|TRBV27
CASSLIDTGANVLTF
>-|TRBJ1-2|TRBV27
CASSFGRARGPNNYGYTF
>-|TRBJ1-3|TRBV6-5
CASSLGHYSGNTIYF
>-|TRBJ2-7|TRBV6-5
CASSNNYEQYF
>TRBD2|TRBJ2-1|TRBV11-3
CASSWGTSGGRADEQFF
>-|TRBJ1-3|TRBV3-1/TRBV3-2
CASERRGAIYF
>-|TRBJ1-4|TRBV4-3
CASSQSEGVNEKLFF
>-|TRBJ2-2|TRBV2
CASRAEAGTGELFF
>TRBD2|TRBJ2-1|TRBV19
CATTERGYNEQFF
>-|TRBJ2-2|TRBV7-6
CASRPLAQSSGELFF
>TRBD1|TRBJ1-4|TRBV10-3
CAISESRGQTNEKLFF
>TRBD2|TRBJ2-7|TRBV7-2
CASSLALVAGFSYEQYF
>TRBD2|TRBJ2-4|TRBV5-1
CASSPTGLAGRGGKNIQYF
>TRBD1|TRBJ1-5|TRBV19
CASRLALGDTGVGQPQHF
>-|TRBJ1-5|TRBV6-4
CASSNRDGQPQHF
>-|TRBJ2-6|TRBV3-1/TRBV3-2
CASSPSGANVLTF
>-|TRBJ2-3|TRBV28
CASTVSLGVPDTQYF